These 2 T cell receptor beta chains share one sample of origin, sequenced in a study of T cell responses to AZD1222 COVID-19 vaccine. Clones were sequenced by immunoSEQ multiplex PCR, and TCRdb holds only the in-frame ones, with some missing. The repertoire includes roughly 91,000 clones, 70% to 90% of them detected once, and around 2.7% sits in the top ten. Sample: peripheral blood, taken on day 0 of AZD1222 vaccination. Receptors were obtained from an adult in good health.

This clone showed up just a few times. The J gene is TRBJ2-4, the V gene TRBV5-6; unclear D gene. CDR1 and CDR2 from the germline V gene are SGHDT and YYEEEE. Trimming cost V 0 bases and J 2 bases, with 6 bases left between them. The CDR3 has 14 residues. The CDR3: CASSLDGSKNIQYF. In nucleotides, the CDR3 is TGTGCCAGCAGCTTGGACGGGTCCAAAAACATTCAGTACTTC.

This CDR3 reads CASSPNGGHNEQFF. The CDR3 nucleotides are TGTGCCAGCAGTCCCAATGGGGGACACAATGAGCAGTTCTTC. V usage is TRBV27 and J usage is TRBJ2-1; D might be TRBD1 or TRBD2, each matching 5 bases. The ends were cut back, 5 bases at V and 5 bases at J, with 13 bases in the middle. The CDR3 loop spans 14 amino acids. Germline V gives CDR1 MNHEY, CDR2 SMNVEV (reference sequence).